Each of the 25 T cell receptor beta chains below was sequenced from the same sample in a study of blood T cell repertoires in COVID-19. Some clones are missing from TCRdb's copy, which holds only in-frame ones; the method was immunoSEQ multiplex PCR. The sample includes approximately 310,000 clones, about nine tenths of them seen just once. The sample consisted of peripheral blood. These receptors were obtained from a man aged 50-59 years with active or convalescent COVID-19.

The V and J genes are TRBV7-9 and TRBJ1-1; TRBD1 aligns across 9 bases. V lost 1 base and J lost 5; bases outside the gene matches: 5. The CDR3 is 15 residues long. Germline V gives CDR1 SEHNR, CDR2 FQNEAQ (reference sequence). CDR3 DNA sequence: TGTGCCAGCAGCTTAGATCGGGACAGGGTTACTGAAGCTTTCTTT. Protein: CASSLDRDRVTEAFF.

This clone was seen more than once but under ten times. This chain links TRBV30 with TRBJ1-2; 10 bases line up with TRBD1. V lost 2 bases, J lost 6 bases, and 3 bases stayed unmatched. The CDR3 covers 13 residues. Per the germline V gene, CDR1 is GTSNPN and CDR2 is SVGIG (reference sequence). CDR3 DNA: TGTGCCTGGAGTTTGACAGGGGGCGATGGCTACACCTTC. This codes for CAWSLTGGDGYTF. Full variable domain (remainder filled in from reference TRBV30 and TRBJ1-2): SQTIHQWPATLVQPVGSPLSLECTVEGTSNPNLYWYRQAAGRGLQLLFYSVGIGQISSEVPQNLSASRPQDRQFILSSKKLLLSDSGFYLCAWSLTGGDGYTFGSGTRLTVV.

V and J are TRBV2 and TRBJ1-4; D uncertain. CDR3 length: 14 amino acids. Trimming cost V 5 bases and J 4 bases, with 11 bases left between them. CDR1 is SNHLY and CDR2 is FYNNEI in the germline V gene. The CDR3 protein is CASSPRLVNEKLFF. Here the CDR3 DNA reads TGTGCCAGCAGTCCCCGACTGGTTAATGAAAAACTGTTTTTT.

The chain couples TRBV6-5 to TRBJ2-3, with 8 bases aligning to TRBD2. The CDR3 has 15 amino acids. Trimming at V came to 6 bases and at J to 4 bases, leaving 9 bases not matched to a gene. Germline V gene sequence: CDR1 MNHEY, CDR2 SVGAGI. The CDR3 sequence is CASSRAGEEADTQYF. DNA of the CDR3: TGTGCCAGCAGCAGAGCGGGAGAAGAGGCAGATACGCAGTATTTT.

V and J are TRBV7-6 and TRBJ2-2; TRBD2 agrees at 7 bases. This CDR3 has 16 residues. The germline gives CDR1 SGHVS, CDR2 FNYEAQ. The V and J ends lost 6 bases and 2 bases, in that order; junction bases with no gene match: 9. The CDR3 nucleotides are TGTGCCAGCAGTCCAAGCGGGGATAGTAACACCGGGGAGCTGTTTTTT. It encodes CASSPSGDSNTGELFF.

In DNA, the CDR3 is TGCAGCGCGCAAGACAGTACAAAACCCTACGAGCAGTACTTC. Its translation: CSAQDSTKPYEQYF. V and J are TRBV29-1 and TRBJ2-7, with D possibly matching TRBD1 (5 bases). The CDR3 loop spans 14 amino acids. Germline V lookup: CDR1 SQVTM, CDR2 ANQGSEA. V dropped 7 bases and J dropped 2 bases, with 18 bases sitting between them.

As to this clone: A read error may produce the germline difference seen at one junction end. This chain uses TRBV7-7 with TRBJ2-1; 7 bases agree with TRBD2. This CDR3 comprises 16 residues. Per germline, CDR1 SSHAT and CDR2 FNYEAQ (reference sequence). In DNA form, the CDR3 reads TGTGCTAGCAGCTTAGGCCCGGCGGGGGACCTCGATGAGCAGTTCTTC. Translation gives CASSLGPAGDLDEQFF.

The chain recombines TRBV5-4 with TRBJ1-1; the match to TRBD1 covers 7 bases. Per germline, CDR1 SGHNT and CDR2 YYREEE (reference sequence). The CDR3 loop spans 15 amino acids. J gave up 5 bases and V 4 bases, and 11 bases lay outside the gene matches. As DNA, the CDR3 is TGTGCCAGCAGCCTTACGGGCAGGGGGAATACTGAAGCTTTCTTT. It translates to CASSLTGRGNTEAFF.

CDR3: CASSLPPGTGGSRNQPQHF. As DNA, the CDR3 is TGTGCCAGCAGTTTACCCCCGGGGACAGGGGGTAGTCGCAATCAGCCCCAGCATTTT. The genes are TRBV28 and TRBJ1-5, with 11 positions matching TRBD1. Germline V gene lookup returns CDR1 MDHEN and CDR2 SYDVKM. V trimming: 2 bases; J trimming: 2 bases; junction bases outside the gene matches: 11. CDR3 size: 19 residues.

The CDR3 DNA sequence: TGTGCCAGCAGTGCTAGCGGGGGGCGGCAGTTCTTC. The encoded protein is CASSASGGRQFF. The chain couples TRBV2 to TRBJ2-1, with 11 bases identical to TRBD2. V trimming: 4 bases; J trimming: 12 bases; junction bases outside the gene matches: 2. CDR3 length: 12 amino acids. Germline lookup yields CDR1 SNHLY and CDR2 FYNNEI.

The count of this clone is one. The chain joins TRBV4-2 to TRBJ2-3, with a weak D call TRBD1 (5 bases). The CDR3 contains 15 residues. Germline assignment: CDR1 LGHNA and CDR2 YNFKEQ. The V end was cut by 2 bases, the J end by 1 base, with 10 bases between. The CDR3 reads CASSQSLTGTDTQYF. The CDR3 DNA sequence: TGTGCCAGCAGCCAATCTTTGACAGGCACAGATACGCAGTATTTT.

Of note for this clone: The sample contains more than one DNA sequence encoding this CDR3. V usage is TRBV29-1 and J usage is TRBJ1-3, with 7 positions matching TRBD1. Germline lookup yields CDR1 SQVTM and CDR2 ANQGSEA. Trimming at V came to 4 bases and at J to 0 bases, leaving 0 bases not matched to a gene. This CDR3 contains 13 residues. This CDR3 reads CSVGQGSGNTIYF. The CDR3 DNA follows: TGCAGCGTTGGACAGGGCTCTGGAAACACCATATATTTT.

Worth noting for this clone: The identical CDR3 is also encoded by other nucleotide sequences in the sample. The chain is built from TRBV7-9 and TRBJ1-2, with TRBD1 matching over 9 bases. Per the germline V gene, CDR1 is SEHNR and CDR2 is FQNEAQ (reference sequence). The CDR3 totals 13 residues. Germline trimming cut 5 bases from V and 5 bases from J; bases unmatched to any gene: 3. The CDR3 protein is CASSLGQGYGYTF. CDR3 in DNA: TGTGCCAGCAGCCTGGGACAGGGATATGGCTACACCTTC.

This clone has a handful of counts. The sample has other DNA sequences that encode this CDR3 too. The rearrangement links TRBV19 to TRBJ1-5, with 8 bases identical to TRBD1. In germline, CDR1 is LNHDA, CDR2 SQIVND (reference sequence). The ends lost 3 bases at V and 7 bases at J; junction bases unmatched: 8. The CDR3 loop spans 15 amino acids. As DNA, the CDR3 is TGTGCCAGTAGTATTCTCGGGACAGGTGTCCAGCCCCAGCATTTT. This sequence encodes CASSILGTGVQPQHF.

The rearrangement joins TRBV5-1 to TRBJ1-2; D is unclear. CDR1 is SGHRS and CDR2 is YFSETQ in the germline V gene. The CDR3 is 16 residues long. V was pared by 0 bases and J by 6 bases, with 18 bases between. CDR3 amino acids: CASSLGFVAVTHGYTF. CDR3 bases: TGCGCCAGCAGCTTGGGTTTCGTGGCAGTTACCCATGGCTACACCTTC.

V usage is TRBV5-1 and J usage is TRBJ2-7, with no clear D. V lost 0 bases, J lost 6 bases, and 10 bases lay in between. This CDR3 region has 13 residues. Germline CDR1 and CDR2: SGHRS and YFSETQ. The CDR3 spells CASSLDAGAEQYF. The CDR3 coding sequence is TGCGCCAGCAGCTTGGACGCCGGTGCCGAGCAGTACTTC.

The chain links TRBV28 to TRBJ1-1; possibly TRBD1 for D (5 bases). V was trimmed by 5 bases and J by 1 base, leaving 8 bases between them. This CDR3 has 13 amino acids. Germline V gives CDR1 MDHEN, CDR2 SYDVKM. The CDR3 coding sequence is TGTGCCAGCAGTGGACACGGGAACACTGAAGCTTTCTTT. Translating it yields CASSGHGNTEAFF.

The V call is TRBV3-1 (or the pseudogene TRBV3-2), the J call TRBJ2-3; 10 bases agree with TRBD2. CDR1 and CDR2 from the germline V gene are LGHDT and YNNKEL (reference sequence). The CDR3 covers 17 residues. J was trimmed by 4 bases and V by 3 bases; bases with no gene match: 10. The CDR3 reads CASSHAWASGSPDTQYF. In nucleotides, the CDR3 is TGTGCCAGCAGCCACGCCTGGGCTAGCGGGAGCCCAGATACGCAGTATTTT.

The J gene is TRBJ1-1, the V gene TRBV18, with D possibly being TRBD1 (6 bases). The germline V gene has CDR1 KGHSH and CDR2 LQKENI. The CDR3 contains 15 residues. Trimming cost V 2 bases and J 6 bases, with 16 bases left between them. The DNA for the CDR3 is TGTGCCAGCTCACCATTCCCGACAGGAAATGCTGAAGCTTTCTTT. It is translated as CASSPFPTGNAEAFF.

V usage is TRBV28 and J usage is TRBJ1-5; 7 bases map to TRBD1. This CDR3 has 15 residues. J was trimmed by 3 bases and V by 4 bases; bases with no gene match: 6. The germline V gene has CDR1 MDHEN and CDR2 SYDVKM. In nucleotides, the CDR3 is TGTGCCAGCAGTTCCCCGACAGGGCTCAATCAGCCCCAGCATTTT. Its protein product is CASSSPTGLNQPQHF.

This sequence joins TRBV11-3 and TRBJ2-3; TRBD2 agrees at 13 bases. This CDR3 is built from 15 residues. V was pared by 1 base and J by 5 bases, with 0 bases of the junction left unmatched. Germline CDR1 SGHNT, CDR2 YENEEA. Here the CDR3 DNA reads TGTGCCAGCAGCTTAGGACTAGCGGGGGGAGATACGCAGTATTTT. It is translated as CASSLGLAGGDTQYF. Supplemented by reference TRBV11-3 and TRBJ2-3, the full variable domain reads EAGVVQSPRYKIIEKKQPVAFWCNPISGHNTLYWYLQNLGQGPELLIRYENEEAVDDSQLPKDRFSAERLKGVDSTLKIQPAELGDSAVYLCASSLGLAGGDTQYFGPGTRLTVL.

The chain uses TRBV11-1 and TRBJ2-1; no clear D. Between the trimmed V and J ends, which lost 7 bases and 6 bases, there was a span of 13 bases. Germline V gene lookup returns CDR1 SGHAT and CDR2 FQDESV (reference sequence). This CDR3 is built from 13 residues. The CDR3 loop reads CASTSKQTNEQFF. The CDR3 DNA follows: TGTGCCAGCACCTCCAAACAGACCAATGAGCAGTTCTTC.

The genes are TRBV2 and TRBJ1-4, with TRBD1 matching over 9 bases. Germline assignment: CDR1 SNHLY and CDR2 FYNNEI. The CDR3 loop spans 14 amino acids. V shed 3 bases, J shed 5 bases, and the junction held 1 base outside the gene matches. In DNA form, the CDR3 reads TGTGCCAGCAGTGACGGGACAGGGAATGAAAAACTGTTTTTT. Translated, it gives CASSDGTGNEKLFF.

This clone was observed a few times. The chain uses TRBV2 and TRBJ1-2; TRBD1 agrees at 7 bases. CDR3 length equals 13 residues. Germline loops: CDR1 SNHLY, CDR2 FYNNEI. Trimming removed 5 bases from V and 7 bases from J; junction bases left unmatched: 7. In DNA form, the CDR3 reads TGTGCCAGCAGTTCGACAGGGTGGAGTGGCTACACCTTC. Its translation is CASSSTGWSGYTF.

This clone was found a few times. In the same sample, other DNA sequences code for this CDR3. This chain connects TRBV19 to TRBJ1-1; no reliable D call. The ends were cut back, 4 bases at V and 0 bases at J, with 6 bases in the middle. This CDR3 comprises 13 residues. Germline CDR1 LNHDA, CDR2 SQIVND (reference sequence). The CDR3 sequence is CASSTQMNTEAFF. The CDR3 bases are TGTGCCAGTAGTACCCAGATGAACACTGAAGCTTTCTTT.